A selection of T cell receptor beta chains follows, all from one sample in a study of shared clonotypes between healthy human individuals. The protocol was immunoSEQ multiplex PCR, while the TCRdb copy is restricted to in-frame clones and leaves out a portion. The profile shows roughly 1,000,000 clones, more than 75% of them singletons. Sequenced sample: memory CD4+ T cells from PBMCs. The receptors originated from a man between 18 and 35 years old in good health. Some clones in this sample may be carry-over from other donors' samples. Each CDR3 is given with its conserved first and last residue. The order of the fields is clone size, J gene, V gene, D gene, CDR3 protein, CDR3 DNA. The D gene is left open where the match is weak. The size of a clone is reported for some rows only, either as once, few or many, or as a class for expanded clones.

clone_size: NA; j_call: TRBJ1-4; v_call: TRBV5-8; d_call: TRBD1; cdr3_aa: CASSETGQGVKEKLFF; cdr3_nt: TGTGCCAGCAGCGAAACCGGACAGGGGGTCAAGGAAAAACTGTTTTTT
clone_size: NA; j_call: TRBJ1-1; v_call: TRBV30; d_call: TRBD1; cdr3_aa: CAWKGTGINEAFF; cdr3_nt: TGTGCCTGGAAGGGGACAGGGATTAATGAAGCTTTCTTT
clone_size: NA; j_call: TRBJ2-7; v_call: TRBV5-1; d_call: TRBD1; cdr3_aa: CASSSTGGRNEQYF; cdr3_nt: TGCGCCAGCAGCTCTACAGGGGGCAGGAACGAGCAGTACTTC
clone_size: NA; j_call: TRBJ2-5; v_call: TRBV29-1; d_call: NA; cdr3_aa: CSVVQGAQETQYF; cdr3_nt: TGCAGCGTTGTGCAGGGAGCCCAAGAGACCCAGTACTTC
clone_size: NA; j_call: TRBJ2-7; v_call: TRBV4-2; d_call: NA; cdr3_aa: CASSRSGFYEQYF; cdr3_nt: TGTGCCAGCAGCCGCAGCGGGTTCTACGAGCAGTACTTC
clone_size: NA; j_call: TRBJ2-1; v_call: TRBV11-2; d_call: NA; cdr3_aa: CASSFNERIDNEQFF; cdr3_nt: TGTGCCAGCAGCTTTAACGAGCGGATAGACAATGAGCAGTTCTTC
clone_size: NA; j_call: TRBJ1-2; v_call: TRBV5-1; d_call: NA; cdr3_aa: CASSLRQGLGYGYTF; cdr3_nt: TGCGCCAGCAGCTTGCGTCAGGGGCTCGGCTATGGCTACACCTTC
clone_size: NA; j_call: TRBJ2-7; v_call: TRBV13; d_call: NA; cdr3_aa: CASSFQLGEQYF; cdr3_nt: TGTGCCAGCAGCTTCCAGTTGGGAGAGCAGTACTTC
clone_size: NA; j_call: TRBJ1-2; v_call: TRBV6-1; d_call: TRBD1; cdr3_aa: CASSAGTGLGYTF; cdr3_nt: TGTGCCAGCAGTGCAGGGACAGGGCTTGGCTACACCTTC
clone_size: NA; j_call: TRBJ1-1; v_call: TRBV5-1; d_call: NA; cdr3_aa: CASSLVQGNEAFF; cdr3_nt: TGCGCCAGCAGCTTGGTGCAGGGAAATGAAGCTTTCTTT
clone_size: NA; j_call: TRBJ2-5; v_call: TRBV7-8; d_call: NA; cdr3_aa: CASSPQKTQYF; cdr3_nt: TGTGCCAGCAGCCCCCAGAAGACCCAGTACTTC
clone_size: NA; j_call: TRBJ2-7; v_call: TRBV4-1; d_call: NA; cdr3_aa: CASSLPGLPYEQYF; cdr3_nt: TGCGCCAGCAGCCTACCGGGACTTCCTTACGAGCAGTACTTC
clone_size: once; j_call: TRBJ2-5; v_call: TRBV11-1; d_call: TRBD1; cdr3_aa: CASSIGTGGDQETQYF; cdr3_nt: TGTGCCAGCAGCATAGGGACAGGGGGCGACCAAGAGACCCAGTACTTC
clone_size: NA; j_call: TRBJ1-1; v_call: TRBV2; d_call: TRBD1; cdr3_aa: CASSALTGGTEAFF; cdr3_nt: TGTGCCAGCAGTGCCCTAACAGGGGGCACTGAAGCTTTCTTT
clone_size: few; j_call: TRBJ2-5; v_call: TRBV7-2; d_call: NA; cdr3_aa: CASSPGGGRETQYF; cdr3_nt: TGTGCCAGCAGCCCCGGTGGGGGGCGGGAGACCCAGTACTTC
clone_size: once; j_call: TRBJ2-7; v_call: TRBV10-1; d_call: TRBD1; cdr3_aa: CASSETPGQAPMF; cdr3_nt: TGCGCCAGCAGTGAGACCCCGGGACAGGCGCCGATGTTT
clone_size: NA; j_call: TRBJ2-1; v_call: TRBV18; d_call: TRBD1; cdr3_aa: CASSPLRTGDPRSYNEQFF; cdr3_nt: TGTGCCAGCTCACCTCTCCGGACAGGGGACCCTAGGTCCTACAATGAGCAGTTCTTC
clone_size: many; j_call: TRBJ2-7; v_call: TRBV11-2; d_call: NA; cdr3_aa: CASSLRTGYEQYF; cdr3_nt: TGTGCCAGCAGCTTACGAACCGGGTACGAGCAGTACTTC
clone_size: once; j_call: TRBJ1-1; v_call: TRBV5-4; d_call: TRBD1; cdr3_aa: CASSIGQGAYTEAFF; cdr3_nt: TGTGCCAGCAGCATAGGACAGGGGGCTTACACTGAAGCTTTCTTT
clone_size: NA; j_call: TRBJ2-7; v_call: TRBV6-5; d_call: TRBD2; cdr3_aa: CASCLRLAESTYEQYF; cdr3_nt: TGTGCCAGCTGTTTACGACTAGCGGAGAGTACCTACGAGCAGTACTTC
clone_size: NA; j_call: TRBJ1-5; v_call: TRBV28; d_call: NA; cdr3_aa: CASRPGSNQPQHF; cdr3_nt: TGTGCCAGCCGTCCAGGGAGCAATCAGCCCCAGCATTTT
clone_size: NA; j_call: TRBJ2-1; v_call: TRBV10-3; d_call: NA; cdr3_aa: CAISELKPGLAPSSYNEQFF; cdr3_nt: TGTGCCATCAGTGAGTTAAAACCGGGACTGGCCCCGAGCTCCTACAATGAGCAGTTCTTC
clone_size: NA; j_call: TRBJ2-5; v_call: TRBV11-2; d_call: TRBD1; cdr3_aa: CASSFGRGRQETQYF; cdr3_nt: TGTGCCAGCAGCTTTGGCAGGGGGCGGCAAGAGACCCAGTACTTC
clone_size: NA; j_call: TRBJ1-1; v_call: TRBV6-1; d_call: NA; cdr3_aa: CASTNGALNTEAFF; cdr3_nt: TGTGCCAGCACCAATGGGGCTTTGAACACTGAAGCTTTCTTT
clone_size: NA; j_call: TRBJ2-7; v_call: TRBV18; d_call: NA; cdr3_aa: CASSPASKRSYEQYF; cdr3_nt: TGTGCCAGCTCACCAGCCAGCAAACGCTCCTACGAGCAGTACTTC
clone_size: NA; j_call: TRBJ1-2; v_call: TRBV5-5; d_call: NA; cdr3_aa: CASSLQGRGYGYTF; cdr3_nt: TGTGCCAGCAGCTTACAGGGAAGGGGCTATGGCTACACCTTC
clone_size: NA; j_call: TRBJ2-2; v_call: TRBV27; d_call: NA; cdr3_aa: CASSPIRDGPGELFF; cdr3_nt: TGTGCCAGCAGTCCAATCCGGGACGGCCCAGGGGAGCTGTTTTTT
clone_size: NA; j_call: TRBJ2-5; v_call: TRBV5-4; d_call: NA; cdr3_aa: CASGFLQGTLGETQYF; cdr3_nt: TGTGCCAGCGGCTTTCTTCAGGGGACCCTAGGAGAGACCCAGTACTTC
clone_size: once; j_call: TRBJ1-1; v_call: TRBV30; d_call: NA; cdr3_aa: CAWRRRRNTEAFF; cdr3_nt: TGTGCCTGGAGAAGACGGAGGAACACTGAAGCTTTCTTT
clone_size: NA; j_call: TRBJ2-3; v_call: TRBV27; d_call: TRBD2; cdr3_aa: CASSSPSSGSTDTQYF; cdr3_nt: TGTGCCAGCAGTTCGCCCTCTAGCGGGAGCACAGATACGCAGTATTTT
clone_size: NA; j_call: TRBJ1-3; v_call: TRBV9; d_call: NA; cdr3_aa: CASSVGKSSGNTIYF; cdr3_nt: TGTGCCAGCAGCGTAGGAAAGAGCTCTGGAAACACCATATATTTT
clone_size: few; j_call: TRBJ2-7; v_call: TRBV28; d_call: TRBD1; cdr3_aa: CASKTGQATNEQYF; cdr3_nt: TGTGCCAGCAAAACAGGACAGGCGACGAACGAGCAGTACTTC
clone_size: NA; j_call: TRBJ2-2; v_call: TRBV28; d_call: NA; cdr3_aa: CASSPTTGELFF; cdr3_nt: TGTGCCAGCAGTCCGACAACCGGGGAGCTGTTTTTT
clone_size: NA; j_call: TRBJ2-7; v_call: TRBV10-1; d_call: NA; cdr3_aa: CASIGCEQYF; cdr3_nt: TGCGCCAGCATTGGGTGCGAGCAGTACTTC
clone_size: NA; j_call: TRBJ2-1; v_call: TRBV27; d_call: NA; cdr3_aa: CASSSERRTYNEQFF; cdr3_nt: TGTGCCAGCAGTTCAGAACGACGCACCTACAATGAGCAGTTCTTC
clone_size: NA; j_call: TRBJ2-5; v_call: TRBV9; d_call: NA; cdr3_aa: CASSVGPRDQETQYF; cdr3_nt: TGTGCCAGCAGCGTAGGGCCCAGGGACCAAGAGACCCAGTACTTC
clone_size: NA; j_call: TRBJ2-3; v_call: TRBV4-1; d_call: TRBD1; cdr3_aa: CASSRTPEDRGYF; cdr3_nt: TGCGCCAGCAGCCGAACCCCGGAGGACAGGGGTTATTTT
clone_size: NA; j_call: TRBJ1-1; v_call: TRBV5-1; d_call: TRBD1; cdr3_aa: CASSPLGQGLTEAFF; cdr3_nt: TGCGCCAGCAGCCCGCTGGGACAGGGGCTCACTGAAGCTTTCTTT
clone_size: NA; j_call: TRBJ2-1; v_call: TRBV9; d_call: NA; cdr3_aa: CASSVSPGGGNNEQFF; cdr3_nt: TGTGCCAGCAGCGTTTCCCCCGGAGGGGGGAACAATGAGCAGTTCTTC
clone_size: NA; j_call: TRBJ1-5; v_call: TRBV9; d_call: NA; cdr3_aa: CASSVRKTQRGGLWGNQPQHF; cdr3_nt: TGTGCCAGCAGCGTGCGCAAGACCCAAAGGGGAGGCCTTTGGGGCAATCAGCCCCAGCATTTT